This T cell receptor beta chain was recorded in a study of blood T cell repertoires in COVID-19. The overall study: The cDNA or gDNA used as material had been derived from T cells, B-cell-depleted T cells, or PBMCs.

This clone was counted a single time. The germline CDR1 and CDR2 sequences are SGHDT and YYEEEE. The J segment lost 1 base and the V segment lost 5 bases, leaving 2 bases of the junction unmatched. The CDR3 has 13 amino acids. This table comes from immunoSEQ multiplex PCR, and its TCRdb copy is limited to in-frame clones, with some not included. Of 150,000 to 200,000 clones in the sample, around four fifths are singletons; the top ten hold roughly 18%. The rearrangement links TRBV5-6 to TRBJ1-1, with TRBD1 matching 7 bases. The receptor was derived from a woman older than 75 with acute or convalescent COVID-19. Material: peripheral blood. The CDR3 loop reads CASRRDRNTEAFF. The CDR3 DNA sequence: TGTGCCAGCAGGCGGGACAGGAACACTGAAGCTTTCTTT.